A single sample is the source of the 9 T cell receptor beta chains below, sequenced in a study of blood T cell repertoires in COVID-19. TCRdb's copy holds only in-frame clones and misses some; the assay was immunoSEQ multiplex PCR. The sample has 250,000 to 350,000 clones, around 90% seen once. Sequencing was done on a sample of PBMCs or T cells enriched from blood (not recorded which). These receptors were obtained from a woman between 18 and 30 years old with acute COVID-19.

This clone was picked up one time. The chain has TRBV5-4 and TRBJ1-4; 10 bases fit TRBD1. The CDR3 is made up of 15 amino acids. CDR1 and CDR2 (germline): SGHNT, YYREEE (reference sequence). The V and J ends lost 4 bases and 8 bases, in that order; junction bases with no gene match: 8. In DNA form, the CDR3 reads TGTGCCAGCAGCCTCAGGACAGGGGGAGACGAAAAACTGTTTTTT. It is translated as CASSLRTGGDEKLFF. Filled out from reference TRBV5-4 and TRBJ1-4, the complete variable domain reads ETGVTQSPTHLIKTRGQQVTLRCSSQSGHNTVSWYQQALGQGPQFIFQYYREEENGRGNFPPRFSGLQFPNYSSELNVNALELDDSALYLCASSLRTGGDEKLFFGSGTQLSVL.

About this clone: The junction departs from the called germline gene at one end, perhaps through a read error. V and J are TRBV6-5 and TRBJ1-1, with TRBD1 as a possible D gene (5 bases). The CDR3 has 16 residues. Germline assignment: CDR1 MNHEY and CDR2 SVGAGI. CDR3 sequence (DNA): TGTGCCAGCAGTTACTCGAGAGGACACATGAAAACTGAAGCTTTCTTT. Residues: CASSYSRGHMKTEAFF.

The chain employs TRBV28 and TRBJ1-6, with a tentative D call TRBD1 (6 bases). V dropped 4 bases and J dropped 7 bases, with 17 bases sitting between them. The CDR3 contains 16 residues. The germline gives CDR1 MDHEN, CDR2 SYDVKM. In DNA form, the CDR3 reads TGTGCCAGCAGTTCCGTGGGGGCCCCCGCCAATTCACCCCTCCACTTT. Translation gives CASSSVGAPANSPLHF.

This clone was observed a single time. The chain uses TRBV10-3 and TRBJ2-5; no clear D gene. Trimming pared 3 bases from V and 2 bases from J, leaving 7 bases between. The CDR3 runs 13 residues. Germline V gene sequence: CDR1 ENHRY, CDR2 SYGVKD. The CDR3 is CAISDVVQETQYF. The CDR3 DNA sequence: TGTGCCATCAGTGACGTTGTGCAAGAGACCCAGTACTTC.

The V call is TRBV6-6, the J call TRBJ1-1; D remains ambiguous. Germline V CDR1 and CDR2: MNHNY, SVGAGI (reference sequence). The V and J ends lost 2 bases and 5 bases respectively, with 6 bases between them. The CDR3 spans 12 residues. The CDR3 region is CASSYRSTEAFF. The CDR3 bases are TGTGCCAGCAGTTACCGGTCGACTGAAGCTTTCTTT.

The chain recombines TRBV5-1 with TRBJ2-2; D gene ambiguous. The CDR3 sequence is 14 residues long. Germline loops: CDR1 SGHRS, CDR2 YFSETQ. V was trimmed by 0 bases and J by 3 bases, leaving 6 bases between them. The CDR3 sequence: CASSLAQDTGELFF. In DNA, the CDR3 is TGCGCCAGCAGCTTGGCTCAGGACACCGGGGAGCTGTTTTTT.

J is TRBJ2-5 and V is TRBV15; D uncertain. Trimming cost V 5 bases and J 2 bases, with 9 bases left between them. The germline V gene has CDR1 LNHNV and CDR2 YYDKDF (reference sequence). CDR3 length: 13 residues. The CDR3 nucleotides read TGTGCCACCAGCGGCCAAGTGCAAGAGACCCAGTACTTC. Its translation is CATSGQVQETQYF.

This clone was seen just once. The chain recombines TRBV30 with TRBJ1-1; 8 nucleotides line up with TRBD1. Germline trimming cut 4 bases from V and 4 bases from J; bases unmatched to any gene: 2. CDR3 length: 12 amino acids. From germline, CDR1 is GTSNPN and CDR2 SVGIG (reference sequence). CDR3: CAWTTGGTEAFF. The CDR3 DNA follows: TGTGCCTGGACTACAGGGGGCACTGAAGCTTTCTTT.

The chain employs TRBV12-5 and TRBJ1-2, with 9 bases matching TRBD1. The germline CDR1 and CDR2 sequences are LGHNT and FRNRAP. With V trimmed by 7 bases and J by 14 bases, 17 bases remained unmatched. The CDR3 consists of 14 residues. The CDR3 is CASVISLPGQGLTF. As DNA, the CDR3 is TGTGCTAGTGTAATATCCTTGCCGGGACAGGGTCTAACCTTC.